This passage covers 7 T cell receptor beta chains from one sample sequenced in a study of cytomegalovirus exposure and HLA in healthy donors. PCR was performed using 60 Vbeta and 13 Jbeta primers. Clones were read by immunoSEQ multiplex PCR, and TCRdb kept only the in-frame ones, dropping some. The sample lists 45,000 to 65,000 clones, approximately 81% occurring once. The sequenced material came from PBMCs. The receptors originated from a woman under 30 in good health and CMV-seronegative.

The CDR3 DNA reads TGTGCCAGCAGCCAACAAAAACTAGCGGGAGCGGGCGGGGAGCTGTTTTTT. This translates into CASSQQKLAGAGGELFF. The rearrangement uses TRBV4-2 and TRBJ2-2; the match to TRBD2 covers 11 bases. After removal of 2 bases from V and 7 bases from J, the junction contained 9 bases not matched to a gene. The germline V gene encodes CDR1 LGHNA and CDR2 YNFKEQ. The CDR3 is made up of 17 amino acids.

This chain uses TRBV5-4 with TRBJ1-1, with a weak D call TRBD1 (6 bases). The germline gives CDR1 SGHNT, CDR2 YYREEE (reference sequence). This CDR3 region has 15 residues. V lost 0 bases to trimming and J lost 0 bases, with 9 bases between them. CDR3 sequence (DNA): TGTGCCAGCAGCTTGGTTGACAGGCTGAACACTGAAGCTTTCTTT. Translated: CASSLVDRLNTEAFF.

In this sample, this clone turned up once. The chain combines TRBV5-4 with TRBJ2-1; 7 bases map to TRBD2. Trimming at V came to 3 bases and at J to 3 bases, leaving 15 bases not matched to a gene. CDR1 SGHNT and CDR2 YYREEE come from the germline V gene (reference sequence). CDR3 length equals 18 residues. CDR3 in DNA: TGTGCCAGCAGCTCCGGAGGTCGCGGGAGATCCTACTACAATGAGCAGTTCTTC. Its translation is CASSSGGRGRSYYNEQFF.

This chain joins TRBV4-1 and TRBJ2-5, with 7 bases that match TRBD1. V trimming: 2 bases; J trimming: 5 bases; junction bases outside the gene matches: 11. The germline V gene has CDR1 MGHRA and CDR2 YSYEKL. This CDR3 has 16 amino acids. CDR3 nucleotide sequence: TGCGCCAGCAGCCAATCCCCCCCAAGGGGGCGGGAGACCCAGTACTTC. It specifies CASSQSPPRGRETQYF.

This clone was picked up a small number of times. The gene calls are TRBV5-1 and TRBJ1-1; 7 bases align to TRBD1. Germline loops: CDR1 SGHRS, CDR2 YFSETQ. The CDR3 covers 15 residues. V lost 4 bases to trimming and J lost 0 bases; unmatched junction nucleotides: 6. The CDR3 DNA reads as TGCGCCAGCAGCATAAACAGGGGCTTGAACACTGAAGCTTTCTTT. Translated: CASSINRGLNTEAFF.

This clone was detected a few times. The chain couples TRBV29-1 to TRBJ1-3; 8 nucleotides agree with TRBD1. Germline trimming cut 7 bases from V and 4 bases from J; bases unmatched to any gene: 12. Germline V gene sequence: CDR1 SQVTM, CDR2 ANQGSEA. This CDR3 comprises 15 residues. DNA of the CDR3: TGCAGCGCCCAGAATCGGCAGGGGGCGGGAAACACCATATATTTT. Protein sequence: CSAQNRQGAGNTIYF.

This chain connects TRBV5-4 to TRBJ2-3, with a possible D match to TRBD2 (5 bases). Looked up from germline, CDR1 is SGHNT and CDR2 is YYREEE (reference sequence). The V gene lost 0 bases and the J gene lost 2 bases, with 10 bases spanning the gap. The CDR3 loop spans 15 amino acids. The CDR3 sequence is CASSLAGLDTDTQYF. CDR3 DNA sequence: TGTGCCAGCAGCTTGGCGGGGTTAGACACAGATACGCAGTATTTT.